The present entry profiles one T cell receptor (beta chain) with its context. Germline-derived CDR1 and CDR2 are SGHRS and YFSETQ. Trimming took off 0 bases at V and 2 bases at J, with 8 bases between the two ends. The CDR3 is 14 residues long. The data belong to a study of blood T cell repertoires in COVID-19. Study overall: Spain, Italy and the United States supplied samples that represented acute and convalescent COVID-19. T cells, B-cell-depleted T cells, or PBMCs provided the cDNA or gDNA that served as material.

Clones were sequenced by immunoSEQ multiplex PCR, and TCRdb holds only the in-frame ones, with some missing. Seen here are approximately 170,000 clones, around four fifths observed once, and the top ten hold about 8.6%. The chain employs TRBV5-1 and TRBJ2-5; no clear D. The material sequenced was PBMCs or T cells enriched from blood (not recorded which). The clonotype was recovered from a woman aged 50 to 60 who had recovered from COVID-19. The CDR3 coding sequence is TGCGCCAGCAGCTTGGGCGCTAATCAAGAGACCCAGTACTTC. Protein sequence: CASSLGANQETQYF.